The 9 T cell receptor beta chains presented below share a single source sample, sequenced in a study of beta chain features in type 1 diabetes. Every bit of the isolated RNA underwent reverse transcription, so sequencing read expressed TCRB transcripts. Produced via immunoSEQ multiplex PCR; TCRdb's table is partial and in-frame only. The sample lists just under 150,000 clones; over 9.5% were seen once. The specimen sequenced was naive CD4+ T cells from blood. The receptors were sampled from a man aged 18 to 30 in good health.

This clone appeared a few times. The chain couples TRBV7-3 to TRBJ2-7, with D possibly TRBD1 on 5 matching bases. This CDR3 contains 14 residues. V dropped 5 bases and J dropped 0 bases, with 11 bases sitting between them. Germline CDR1 and CDR2: SGHTA and FQGTGA. CDR3 protein: CASSPGHSSYEQYF. The CDR3 DNA reads TGTGCCAGCAGCCCAGGACATAGCTCCTACGAGCAGTACTTC.

This clone was counted only a few times. The rearrangement joins TRBV5-1 to TRBJ1-4; tentatively, D is TRBD1 (5 bases). The CDR3 spans 14 residues. Germline V gene lookup returns CDR1 SGHRS and CDR2 YFSETQ. With 5 bases removed from V and 3 bases from J, the gap between germline ends came to 11 bases. The CDR3 DNA sequence: TGCGCCAGCAGTTCTGGGGCGTCTAATGAAAAACTGTTTTTT. Translating it yields CASSSGASNEKLFF.

The sample holds a few counts of this clone. The chain links TRBV4-1 to TRBJ2-5, with TRBD2 identical over 8 bases. The V and J ends lost 1 base and 1 base, in that order; junction bases with no gene match: 5. Germline lookup yields CDR1 MGHRA and CDR2 YSYEKL. CDR3 size: 16 residues. DNA for the CDR3: TGCGCCAGCAGCCAAGTGGGCGGGGGGAGCCAAGAGACCCAGTACTTC. Protein product: CASSQVGGGSQETQYF.

This clone was observed a handful of times. The chain has TRBV28 and TRBJ1-4; TRBD1 is a possible D gene (5 bases). This CDR3 spans 14 amino acids. Germline values: CDR1 MDHEN, CDR2 SYDVKM. V gave up 11 bases and J gave up 0 bases, with 13 bases separating them. CDR3 nucleotide sequence: TGTGCCTGCCGCGGGGCTGCAACTAATGAAAAACTGTTTTTT. Translated, it gives CACRGAATNEKLFF. Together with reference TRBV28 and TRBJ1-4, the CDR3 gives the full variable domain: DVKVTQSSRYLVKRTGEKVFLECVQDMDHENMFWYRQDPGLGLRLIYFSYDVKMKEKGDIPEGYSVSREKKERFSLILESASTNQTSMYLCACRGAATNEKLFFGSGTQLSVL.

This clone was counted ten times or more. The chain has TRBV7-3 and TRBJ2-2; tentatively, D is TRBD1 (6 bases). CDR1 is SGHTA, CDR2 FQGTGA, per germline. The V and J ends lost 2 bases and 2 bases respectively, with 9 bases between them. The CDR3 is 15 residues long. As DNA, the CDR3 is TGTGCCAGCAGCTTAGGGGGCCGAAACACCGGGGAGCTGTTTTTT. Translation gives CASSLGGRNTGELFF.

This clone was seen a handful of times. This chain uses TRBV18 with TRBJ1-3; D unresolved. In germline, CDR1 is KGHSH, CDR2 LQKENI. The CDR3 is made up of 15 amino acids. V lost 1 base to trimming and J lost 0 bases, with 7 bases between them. The CDR3, as DNA: TGTGCCAGCTCACCACAGGAGAGCTCTGGAAACACCATATATTTT. Encoded protein: CASSPQESSGNTIYF.

The chain couples TRBV30 to TRBJ1-1, with TRBD1 identical over 8 bases. The CDR3 runs 14 residues. Germline-derived CDR1 and CDR2 are GTSNPN and SVGIG (reference sequence). V shed 2 bases and J 2 bases; nucleotides not matched to a gene: 4. The CDR3 DNA is TGTGCCTGGAGTTCCGGACAGGGAAACACTGAAGCTTTCTTT. The encoded protein is CAWSSGQGNTEAFF. Based on the CDR3 plus reference TRBV30 and TRBJ1-1, the full variable domain is SQTIHQWPATLVQPVGSPLSLECTVEGTSNPNLYWYRQAAGRGLQLLFYSVGIGQISSEVPQNLSASRPQDRQFILSSKKLLLSDSGFYLCAWSSGQGNTEAFFGQGTRLTVV.

The chain combines TRBV27 with TRBJ1-5; TRBD1 might be the D (6 bases). This CDR3 has 14 residues. Trimming took 4 bases from V and 7 from J, leaving 14 bases between them. The germline V gene encodes CDR1 MNHEY and CDR2 SMNVEV (reference sequence). Written as DNA, the CDR3 is TGTGCCAGCAGTTCCGACAGGCTGGTGCAGCCCCAGCATTTT. Translation gives CASSSDRLVQPQHF.

The table lists this clone with a few counts. The genes are TRBV27 and TRBJ2-3; D is uncertain. V was clipped by 3 bases and J by 7 bases, with 5 bases between them. The CDR3 runs to 11 residues. Germline loops: CDR1 MNHEY, CDR2 SMNVEV (reference sequence). The CDR3 DNA sequence: TGTGCCAGCAGTTTGGCAAATACGCAGTATTTT. Encoded protein: CASSLANTQYF.